Following are 24 T cell receptor beta chains from one sample sequenced in a study of blood T cells in healthy people across ages. Through a sample-barcoded 5' primer and a J-beta primer mix, a second PCR was run for 7 to 11 cycles. One entry per CDR3 protein, called by TCRdb with MiXCR from the 5' RACE reads. The sample lists 600,000 to 1,000,000 distinct CDR3 sequences; roughly 25% were seen once. The sample also formed part of further work on T cells of mothers and their children.

Sequenced sample: blood. All receptors come from a boy aged 5-17 years in good health.

This rearrangement joins TRBV10-3 to TRBJ1-2; 10 nucleotides align to TRBD1. The germline gives CDR1 ENHRY, CDR2 SYGVKD. The CDR3 is 13 amino acids. Trimming at V came to 6 bases and at J to 3 bases, leaving 1 base not matched to a gene. CDR3 nucleotide sequence: TGTGCCATCAGCGGACAGGGGGACTATGGCTACACCTTC. Translated, it gives CAISGQGDYGYTF.

J is TRBJ2-5 and V is TRBV7-3; TRBD2 is a possible D gene (6 bases). The CDR3 is 14 residues long. V was shortened by 1 base and J by 5 bases, with 11 bases between the two germline ends. CDR1 and CDR2 from the germline V gene are SGHTA and FQGTGA. As DNA, the CDR3 is TGTGCCAGCAGCTTAAATGGGGACTTCGAGACCCAGTACTTC. It is translated as CASSLNGDFETQYF.

This clonotype appeared once. This chain's CDR3 is CASSRGGTAKIETQYF. The CDR3 DNA is TGTGCCAGCAGCCGGGGAGGGACAGCAAAAATAGAGACCCAGTACTTC. The chain carries TRBV7-2 and TRBJ2-5, with D perhaps given as TRBD1 or TRBD2 (7 bases each). Trimming cost V 5 bases and J 4 bases, with 20 bases left between them. Germline V gene data show CDR1 as SGHTA and CDR2 as FQGNSA. The CDR3 is 16 amino acids.

V is TRBV7-9 and J is TRBJ2-3; D remains unclear. V was shortened by 1 base and J by 4 bases, with 12 bases between the two germline ends. The CDR3 totals 15 residues. Germline V gene lookup returns CDR1 SEHNR and CDR2 FQNEAQ (reference sequence). The CDR3: CASSLEGHEADTQYF. In nucleotides, the CDR3 is TGTGCCAGCAGCTTAGAGGGCCACGAGGCAGATACGCAGTATTTT.

The chain joins TRBV11-2 to TRBJ2-7; 9 bases agree with TRBD1. The germline CDR1 and CDR2 sequences are SGHAT and FQNNGV. CDR3 size: 18 residues. V shed 2 bases, J shed 3 bases, and the junction held 14 bases outside the gene matches. This CDR3 reads CASSLPGQGLRTVYEQYF. The CDR3 DNA sequence: TGTGCCAGCAGCTTACCGGGACAGGGACTTCGAACGGTCTACGAGCAGTACTTC.

V gene TRBV29-1 combines with J gene TRBJ1-2, with D unclear. The V and J ends lost 4 bases and 4 bases respectively, with 19 bases between them. This CDR3 region has 15 residues. Looked up from germline, CDR1 is SQVTM and CDR2 is ANQGSEA. CDR3 protein: CSVVRKGRIPYGYTF. In nucleotides, the CDR3 is TGCAGCGTTGTCAGGAAGGGCCGGATTCCCTATGGCTACACCTTC.

This clonotype was seen at least ten times. This chain uses TRBV25-1 with TRBJ2-6; 9 bases line up with TRBD2. The V gene's germline CDR1 is MGHDK and CDR2 SYGVNS. The CDR3 loop spans 18 amino acids. The J segment lost 0 bases and the V segment lost 2 bases, leaving 5 bases of the junction unmatched. CDR3 coding DNA: TGTGCCAGCAGTGAACTAGCGGGGTCCCCCTCTGGGGCCAACGTCCTGACTTTC. It is translated as CASSELAGSPSGANVLTF. Filled out from reference TRBV25-1 and TRBJ2-6, the complete variable domain reads EADIYQTPRYLVIGTGKKITLECSQTMGHDKMYWYQQDPGMELHLIHYSYGVNSTEKGDLSSESTVSRIRTEHFPLTLESARPSHTSQYLCASSELAGSPSGANVLTFGAGSRLTVL.

The genes are TRBV28 and TRBJ2-4, with 8 bases aligning to TRBD1. This CDR3 contains 15 residues. Germline trimming cut 4 bases from V and 5 bases from J; bases unmatched to any gene: 7. Looked up from germline, CDR1 is MDHEN and CDR2 is SYDVKM. Here the CDR3 DNA reads TGTGCCAGCAGTTCTCAGGGGGCCAGGGAAAACATTCAGTACTTC. As protein: CASSSQGARENIQYF.

The chain joins TRBV11-1 to TRBJ1-1; D ambiguous. V shed 1 base and J shed 5 bases, with 11 bases lying between them. This CDR3 is built from 14 residues. Germline V lookup: CDR1 SGHAT, CDR2 FQDESV (reference sequence). This chain's CDR3 is CASSLEKGWTEAFF. The CDR3, as DNA: TGTGCCAGCAGCTTAGAAAAGGGTTGGACTGAAGCTTTCTTT.

This clonotype was recorded once. In DNA form, the CDR3 reads TGTGCCAGCAGCGTAGGGGGTAGCGGGAGATCAGATACGCAGTATTTT. It is translated as CASSVGGSGRSDTQYF. V and J are TRBV9 and TRBJ2-3; 9 positions agree with TRBD2. CDR3 length: 16 amino acids. With V trimmed by 0 bases and J by 4 bases, 6 bases remained unmatched. CDR1 SGDLS and CDR2 YYNGEE come from the germline V gene.

The J gene is TRBJ2-1, the V gene TRBV12-3 or TRBV12-4; D is perhaps TRBD1 (5 bases). The CDR3 covers 15 residues. V lost 5 bases and J 6 bases, leaving 17 bases between the germline ends. CDR3 DNA: TGTGCCAGCAGTCAAAATCAGGGTCTGGGCAATGAGCAGTTCTTC. Translation: CASSQNQGLGNEQFF.

This clonotype came up a few times. The V gene is TRBV29-1, the J gene TRBJ1-4; D is undetermined. Germline-derived CDR1 and CDR2 are SQVTM and ANQGSEA. V was cut by 4 bases and J by 5 bases, with 11 bases left in between. There are 13 residues in the CDR3. CDR3 amino acids: CSVVSHTNEKLFF. The DNA of the CDR3 is TGCAGCGTTGTGAGCCACACGAATGAAAAACTGTTTTTT.

This clonotype was counted many times. The chain joins TRBV5-4 to TRBJ2-5; unclear D gene. CDR3 length equals 12 residues. Trimming stripped 3 bases from V and 3 bases from J, with 6 bases between. Germline values: CDR1 SGHNT, CDR2 YYREEE (reference sequence). This chain's CDR3 is CASSSLEETQYF. The CDR3, as DNA: TGTGCCAGCAGCTCCCTTGAAGAGACCCAGTACTTC. The full variable domain, completed using reference TRBV5-4 and TRBJ2-5, is ETGVTQSPTHLIKTRGQQVTLRCSSQSGHNTVSWYQQALGQGPQFIFQYYREEENGRGNFPPRFSGLQFPNYSSELNVNALELDDSALYLCASSSLEETQYFGPGTRLLVL.

This clonotype was counted between two and nine times. The gene calls are TRBV6-2 or TRBV6-3 and TRBJ1-4; 7 bases align to TRBD1. V lost 6 bases, J lost 0 bases, and 16 bases stayed unmatched. This CDR3 has 19 residues. Germline V gene data show CDR1 as MNHEY and CDR2 as SVGEGT. CDR3 in amino acids: CASRLPSGQYAATNEKLFF. The CDR3 DNA follows: TGTGCCAGCAGACTACCATCGGGACAGTACGCCGCAACTAATGAAAAACTGTTTTTT.

This clonotype has just a few counts. The chain has TRBV28 and TRBJ2-7; TRBD1 agrees at 10 bases. With V trimmed by 6 bases and J by 4 bases, 9 bases remained unmatched. Germline lookup yields CDR1 MDHEN and CDR2 SYDVKM. The CDR3 spans 15 residues. CDR3: CASRKPDRGYYEQYF. The CDR3 nucleotides read TGTGCCAGCAGAAAACCGGACAGGGGGTATTACGAGCAGTACTTC. Supplemented by reference TRBV28 and TRBJ2-7, the full variable domain reads DVKVTQSSRYLVKRTGEKVFLECVQDMDHENMFWYRQDPGLGLRLIYFSYDVKMKEKGDIPEGYSVSREKKERFSLILESASTNQTSMYLCASRKPDRGYYEQYFGPGTRLTVT.

This clonotype was seen only a few times. The CDR3 reads CASRAADVAKNIQYF. In DNA, the CDR3 is TGTGCCAGCAGGGCCGCCGACGTAGCCAAAAACATTCAGTACTTC. This rearrangement joins TRBV6-5 to TRBJ2-4; D is undetermined. CDR1 is MNHEY and CDR2 is SVGAGI in the germline V gene. The length of the CDR3 is 15 residues. Trimming took 6 bases from V and 0 from J, leaving 12 bases between them.

Details on this clonotype: The germline gene is not matched at one end of the junction; a read error may be the cause. V usage is TRBV20-1 and J usage is TRBJ2-5, with 9 bases fitting TRBD2. The J call may be wrong; the DNA end is better matched by TRBJ2-7. Germline-derived CDR1 and CDR2 are DFQATT and SNEGSKA (reference sequence). There are 14 residues in the CDR3. The CDR3 DNA follows: TGCAGTGCGTATGTGACTAGCGGCTCCTCCGAGCAGTACTTC. It codes for CSAYVTSGSSEQYF.

This chain uses TRBV11-2 with TRBJ2-2; TRBD1 agrees at 7 bases. V shed 6 bases, J shed 6 bases, and the junction held 7 bases outside the gene matches. CDR1 is SGHAT, CDR2 FQNNGV, per germline. CDR3 size: 14 residues. The CDR3 nucleotides are TGTGCCAGCAGAAATAGACAGGGCGCCGGGGAGCTGTTTTTT. This codes for CASRNRQGAGELFF.

The chain couples TRBV20-1 to TRBJ2-2, with 7 bases identical to TRBD2. J gave up 4 bases and V 3 bases, and 5 bases lay outside the gene matches. The CDR3 totals 14 residues. CDR1 is DFQATT and CDR2 is SNEGSKA in the germline V gene (reference sequence). The DNA for the CDR3 is TGCAGTGCTAGTGGTGGGAGGGGCACCGGGGAGCTGTTTTTT. Translated: CSASGGRGTGELFF.

The chain carries TRBV5-4 and TRBJ2-7; 10 bases are a match to TRBD2. V lost 4 bases, J lost 1 base, and 11 bases stayed unmatched. Germline V CDR1 and CDR2: SGHNT, YYREEE (reference sequence). The CDR3 is 17 amino acids. CDR3 bases: TGTGCCAGCAGCCTGACCCTGCTAGCGGGGGAGTCCTACGAGCAGTACTTC. Protein sequence: CASSLTLLAGESYEQYF.

In nucleotides, the CDR3 is TGCAGCGTTGTCGTAGGGGCCTACGAGCAGTACTTC. Protein product: CSVVVGAYEQYF. V and J are TRBV29-1 and TRBJ2-7; TRBD1 might be the D (5 bases). The CDR3 consists of 12 residues. V was trimmed by 4 bases and J by 2 bases, leaving 9 bases between them. Germline CDR1 is SQVTM and CDR2 is ANQGSEA.

The chain employs TRBV3-1 and TRBJ1-1; D uncertain. Germline CDR1 LGHDT, CDR2 YNNKEL (reference sequence). This CDR3 contains 14 residues. Trimming shortened V by 1 base and J by 0 bases, and 6 bases separated the two germline ends. The CDR3 DNA sequence: TGTGCCAGCAGCCAAGGACGGATGAACACTGAAGCTTTCTTT. Translated: CASSQGRMNTEAFF.

This clonotype was recorded a few times. This sequence joins TRBV29-1 and TRBJ2-7; TRBD2 aligns across 9 bases. The CDR3 runs 15 residues. The germline CDR1 and CDR2 sequences are SQVTM and ANQGSEA. V was pared by 3 bases and J by 5 bases, with 11 bases of the junction left unmatched. CDR3 loop: CSVEYLAGMKNEQYF. In DNA, the CDR3 is TGCAGCGTTGAGTACCTAGCGGGAATGAAAAACGAGCAGTACTTC.

This clonotype was seen a few times. J is TRBJ2-2 and V is TRBV7-9, with TRBD2 matching 11 bases. Germline V lookup: CDR1 SEHNR, CDR2 FQNEAQ (reference sequence). The CDR3 covers 16 residues. V was clipped by 3 bases and J by 4 bases; unmatched bases: 4. The CDR3 sequence: CASSLGTSGFTGELFF. CDR3 nucleotide sequence: TGTGCCAGCAGCTTGGGGACTAGCGGCTTCACCGGGGAGCTGTTTTTT.